Each of the 6 T cell receptor beta chains below was sequenced from the same sample in a study of blood T cell repertoires in COVID-19 (dated by TCRdb to the early 2020s). The library came from the immunoSEQ multiplex PCR assay. Held by TCRdb, this immuneACCESS table contains in-frame sequences only and omits some clones. Under half of the omission traces to an unresolved V gene where checked; the cause of the rest is unknown. Here the sample has 45,000 to 65,000 clones; approximately 80% occur a single time. Roughly 5.5% of the sample lies in the top ten. The specimen was peripheral blood. All receptors come from a woman aged 55-75 years with acute or convalescent COVID-19.

J is TRBJ1-1 and V is TRBV5-5; 7 nucleotides align to TRBD1. V lost 3 bases to trimming and J lost 0 bases; unmatched junction nucleotides: 2. The CDR3 is made up of 14 amino acids. Germline CDR1 SGHKS, CDR2 YYEKEE (reference sequence). The CDR3 loop is CASSSQGMNTEAFF. The CDR3 coding sequence is TGTGCCAGCAGCTCACAGGGGATGAACACTGAAGCTTTCTTT.

CDR3 region: CASYSGGGADDYGYTF. The CDR3 DNA follows: TGTGCCAGCTATTCCGGGGGAGGGGCGGACGACTATGGCTACACCTTC. The gene calls are TRBV9 and TRBJ1-2; D is possibly TRBD1 (5 bases). The length of the CDR3 is 16 residues. From germline, CDR1 is SGDLS and CDR2 YYNGEE. V was pared by 7 bases and J by 3 bases, with 22 bases between.

This chain connects TRBV11-2 to TRBJ2-3; tentative D call: TRBD1 (6 bases). Per the germline V gene, CDR1 is SGHAT and CDR2 is FQNNGV. Trimming pared 3 bases from V and 6 bases from J, leaving 10 bases between. The CDR3 length is 13 residues. In DNA form, the CDR3 reads TGTGCCAGCAGCTTTCGCAGGGGCGATACGCAGTATTTT. Translation gives CASSFRRGDTQYF.

The chain carries TRBV5-6 and TRBJ2-1; D is possibly TRBD1 (6 bases). CDR1 and CDR2 (germline): SGHDT, YYEEEE. Trimming removed 0 bases from V and 9 bases from J, with 13 bases in between. The length of the CDR3 is 14 residues. CDR3 region: CASSLDTRGTEQFF. The CDR3 nucleotides read TGTGCCAGCAGCTTGGATACGAGGGGGACTGAGCAGTTCTTC.

The chain joins TRBV29-1 to TRBJ2-1, with a possible D match to TRBD2 (6 bases). The CDR3 is 12 amino acids. Trimming stripped 3 bases from V and 7 bases from J, with 10 bases between. Per the germline V gene, CDR1 is SQVTM and CDR2 is ANQGSEA. The CDR3 protein is CSVDGGMNEQFF. The CDR3 coding sequence is TGCAGCGTTGATGGGGGGATGAATGAGCAGTTCTTC.

The chain links TRBV11-2 to TRBJ2-1; D is uncertain. Deletions cut 5 bases from V and 6 bases from J, with 11 bases between. This CDR3 spans 13 amino acids. Germline V gene data show CDR1 as SGHAT and CDR2 as FQNNGV. CDR3 sequence: CASSPVELNEQFF. In DNA, the CDR3 is TGTGCCAGCAGCCCCGTTGAGCTCAATGAGCAGTTCTTC.